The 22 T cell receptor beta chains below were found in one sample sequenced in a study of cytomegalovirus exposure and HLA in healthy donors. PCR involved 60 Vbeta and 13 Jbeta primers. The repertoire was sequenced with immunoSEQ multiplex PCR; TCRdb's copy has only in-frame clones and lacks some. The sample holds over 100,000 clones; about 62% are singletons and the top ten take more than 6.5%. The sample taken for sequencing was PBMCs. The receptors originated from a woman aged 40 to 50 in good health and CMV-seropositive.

Written as DNA, the CDR3 is TGCGCCAGCAGCTTGGCGGACAGCAACACCGGGGAGCTGTTTTTT. Translation: CASSLADSNTGELFF. The rearrangement uses TRBV5-1 and TRBJ2-2; D might be TRBD1 (6 bases). Germline CDR1 is SGHRS and CDR2 is YFSETQ. There are 15 residues in the CDR3. V dropped 0 bases and J dropped 2 bases, with 8 bases sitting between them.

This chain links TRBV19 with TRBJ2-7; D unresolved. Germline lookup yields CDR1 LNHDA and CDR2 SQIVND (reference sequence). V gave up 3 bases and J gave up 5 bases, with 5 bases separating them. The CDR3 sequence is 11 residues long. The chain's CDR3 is CASSIRNEQYF. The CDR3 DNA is TGTGCCAGTAGTATTAGAAACGAGCAGTACTTC.

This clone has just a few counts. As DNA, the CDR3 is TGTGCCAGCAGCTACAGGGTCGGGGAGCTGTTTTTT. Translated: CASSYRVGELFF. The J gene is TRBJ2-2, the V gene TRBV14; the D gene is possibly TRBD1 (6 bases). Germline-derived CDR1 and CDR2 are SGHDN and FVKESK. V lost 5 bases to trimming and J lost 7 bases, with 8 bases between them. CDR3 length: 12 residues. The variable domain in full, with the rest retrieved from reference TRBV14 and TRBJ2-2, is EAGVTQFPSHSVIEKGQTVTLRCDPISGHDNLYWYRRVMGKEIKFLLHFVKESKQDESGMPNNRFLAERTGGTYSTLKVQPAELEDSGVYFCASSYRVGELFFGEGSRLTVL.

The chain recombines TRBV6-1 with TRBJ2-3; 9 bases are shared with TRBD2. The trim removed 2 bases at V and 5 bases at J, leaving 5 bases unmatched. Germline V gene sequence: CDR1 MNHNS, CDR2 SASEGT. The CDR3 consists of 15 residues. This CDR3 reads CASSELGSGGDTQYF. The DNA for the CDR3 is TGTGCCAGCAGTGAACTTGGTAGCGGGGGAGATACGCAGTATTTT.

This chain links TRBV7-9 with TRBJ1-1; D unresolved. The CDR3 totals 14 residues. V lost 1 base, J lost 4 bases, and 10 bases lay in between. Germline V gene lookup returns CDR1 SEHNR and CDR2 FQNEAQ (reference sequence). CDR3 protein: CASSLEGATTEAFF. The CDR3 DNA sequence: TGTGCCAGCAGCTTAGAGGGAGCAACCACTGAAGCTTTCTTT. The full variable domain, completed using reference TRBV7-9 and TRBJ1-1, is DTGVSQNPRHKITKRGQNVTFRCDPISEHNRLYWYRQTLGQGPEFLTYFQNEAQLEKSRLLSDRFSAERPKGSFSTLEIQRTEQGDSAMYLCASSLEGATTEAFFGQGTRLTVV.

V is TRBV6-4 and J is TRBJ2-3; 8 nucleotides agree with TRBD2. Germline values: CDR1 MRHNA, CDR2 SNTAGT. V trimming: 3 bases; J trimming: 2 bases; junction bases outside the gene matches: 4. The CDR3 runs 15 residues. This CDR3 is CASSEAGEPTDTQYF. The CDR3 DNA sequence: TGTGCCAGCAGTGAAGCGGGGGAACCCACAGATACGCAGTATTTT.

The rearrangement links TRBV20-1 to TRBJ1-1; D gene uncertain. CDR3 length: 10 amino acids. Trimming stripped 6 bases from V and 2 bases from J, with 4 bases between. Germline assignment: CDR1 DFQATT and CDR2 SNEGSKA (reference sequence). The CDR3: CSAQNTEAFF. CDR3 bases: TGCAGTGCACAAAACACTGAAGCTTTCTTT.

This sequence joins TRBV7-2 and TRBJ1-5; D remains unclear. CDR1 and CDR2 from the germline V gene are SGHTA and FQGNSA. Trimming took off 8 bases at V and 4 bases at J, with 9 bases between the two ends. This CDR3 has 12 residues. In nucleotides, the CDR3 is TGTGCCAGCGGGCAGCCAAATCAGCCCCAGCATTTT. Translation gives CASGQPNQPQHF.

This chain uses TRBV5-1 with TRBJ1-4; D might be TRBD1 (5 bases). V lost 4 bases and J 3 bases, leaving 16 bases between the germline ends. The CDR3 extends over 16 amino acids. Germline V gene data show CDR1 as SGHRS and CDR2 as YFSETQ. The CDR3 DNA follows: TGCGCCAGCAGCCCCGGGGGGGGTGCACCTAATGAAAAACTGTTTTTT. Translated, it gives CASSPGGGAPNEKLFF.

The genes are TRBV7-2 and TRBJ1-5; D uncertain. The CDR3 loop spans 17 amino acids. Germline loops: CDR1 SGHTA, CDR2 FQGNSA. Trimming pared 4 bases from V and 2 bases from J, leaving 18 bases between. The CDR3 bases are TGTGCCAGCAGCTCACGGGAACGGCCGAGGGGCAATCAGCCCCAGCATTTT. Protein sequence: CASSSRERPRGNQPQHF.

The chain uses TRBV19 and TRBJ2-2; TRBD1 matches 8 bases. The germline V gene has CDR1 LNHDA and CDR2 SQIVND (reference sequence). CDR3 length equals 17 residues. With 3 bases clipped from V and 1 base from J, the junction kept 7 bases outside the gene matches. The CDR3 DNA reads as TGTGCCAGTAGTATTGGCAGGGGGCTTAGGAACACCGGGGAGCTGTTTTTT. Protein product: CASSIGRGLRNTGELFF.

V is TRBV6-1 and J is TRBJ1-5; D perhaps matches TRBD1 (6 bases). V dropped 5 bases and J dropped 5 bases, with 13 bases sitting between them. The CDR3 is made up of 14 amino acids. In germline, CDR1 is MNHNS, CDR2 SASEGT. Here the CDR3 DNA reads TGTGCCAGCAGTTTTACAGGGTTGGATCAGCCCCAGCATTTT. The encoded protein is CASSFTGLDQPQHF.

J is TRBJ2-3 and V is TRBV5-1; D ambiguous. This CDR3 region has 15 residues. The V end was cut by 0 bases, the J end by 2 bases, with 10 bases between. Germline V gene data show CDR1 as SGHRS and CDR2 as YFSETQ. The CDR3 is CASSLGRLTTDTQYF. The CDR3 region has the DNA TGCGCCAGCAGCTTGGGGCGACTCACCACAGATACGCAGTATTTT.

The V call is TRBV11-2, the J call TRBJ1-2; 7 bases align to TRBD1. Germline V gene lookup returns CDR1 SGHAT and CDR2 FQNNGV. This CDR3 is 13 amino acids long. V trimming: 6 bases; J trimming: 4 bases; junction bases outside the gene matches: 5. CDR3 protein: CASRTDRLYGYTF. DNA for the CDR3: TGTGCCAGCAGAACGGACAGGCTCTATGGCTACACCTTC. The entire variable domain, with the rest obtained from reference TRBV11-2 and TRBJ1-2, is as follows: EAGVAQSPRYKIIEKRQSVAFWCNPISGHATLYWYQQILGQGPKLLIQFQNNGVVDDSQLPKDRFSAERLKGVDSTLKIQPAKLEDSAVYLCASRTDRLYGYTFGSGTRLTVV.

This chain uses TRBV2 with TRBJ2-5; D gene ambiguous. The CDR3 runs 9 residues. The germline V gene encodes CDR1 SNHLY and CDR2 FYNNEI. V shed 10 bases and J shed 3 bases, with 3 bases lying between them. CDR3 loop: CAIKETQYF. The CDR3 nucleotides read TGTGCCATCAAAGAGACCCAGTACTTC.

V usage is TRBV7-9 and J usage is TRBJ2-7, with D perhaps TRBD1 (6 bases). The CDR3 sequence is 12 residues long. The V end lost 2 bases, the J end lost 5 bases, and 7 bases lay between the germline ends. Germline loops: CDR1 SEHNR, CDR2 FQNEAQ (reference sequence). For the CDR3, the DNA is TGTGCCAGCAGCTTACAGGGGAACGAGCAGTACTTC. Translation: CASSLQGNEQYF. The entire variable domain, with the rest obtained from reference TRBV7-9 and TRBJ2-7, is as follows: DTGVSQNPRHKITKRGQNVTFRCDPISEHNRLYWYRQTLGQGPEFLTYFQNEAQLEKSRLLSDRFSAERPKGSFSTLEIQRTEQGDSAMYLCASSLQGNEQYFGPGTRLTVT.

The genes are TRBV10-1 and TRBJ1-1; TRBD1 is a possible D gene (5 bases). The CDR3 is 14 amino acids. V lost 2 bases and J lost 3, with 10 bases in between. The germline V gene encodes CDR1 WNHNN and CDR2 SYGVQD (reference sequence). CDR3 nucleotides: TGCGCCAGCAGTGAGAACAGGCTGTACACTGAAGCTTTCTTT. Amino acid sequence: CASSENRLYTEAFF.

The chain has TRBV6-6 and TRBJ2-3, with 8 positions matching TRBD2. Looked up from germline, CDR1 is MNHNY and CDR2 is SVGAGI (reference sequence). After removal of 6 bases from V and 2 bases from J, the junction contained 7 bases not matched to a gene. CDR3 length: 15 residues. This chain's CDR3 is CASRPTSGVTDTQYF. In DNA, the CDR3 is TGTGCCAGCAGACCTACTAGCGGAGTCACAGATACGCAGTATTTT.

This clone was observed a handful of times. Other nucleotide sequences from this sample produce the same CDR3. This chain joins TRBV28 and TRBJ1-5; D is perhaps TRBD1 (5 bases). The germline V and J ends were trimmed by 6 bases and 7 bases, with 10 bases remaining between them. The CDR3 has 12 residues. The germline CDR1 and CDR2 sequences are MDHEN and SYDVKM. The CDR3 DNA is TGTGCCAGCAGCCCGCAGGGCCAGCCCCAGCATTTT. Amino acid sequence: CASSPQGQPQHF.

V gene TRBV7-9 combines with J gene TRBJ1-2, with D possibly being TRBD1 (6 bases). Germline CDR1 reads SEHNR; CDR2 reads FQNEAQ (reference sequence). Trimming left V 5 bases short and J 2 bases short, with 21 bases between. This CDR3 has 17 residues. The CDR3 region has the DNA TGTGCCAGCAGCCTCAACGAGGACAGACTCAGAAACTATGGCTACACCTTC. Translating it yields CASSLNEDRLRNYGYTF.

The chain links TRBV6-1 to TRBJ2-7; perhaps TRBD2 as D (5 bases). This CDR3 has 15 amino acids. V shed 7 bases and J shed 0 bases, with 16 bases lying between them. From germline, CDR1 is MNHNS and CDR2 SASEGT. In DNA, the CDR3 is TGTGCCAGCACCAAGGAAGAGGGTAGCTCCTACGAGCAGTACTTC. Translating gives CASTKEEGSSYEQYF.

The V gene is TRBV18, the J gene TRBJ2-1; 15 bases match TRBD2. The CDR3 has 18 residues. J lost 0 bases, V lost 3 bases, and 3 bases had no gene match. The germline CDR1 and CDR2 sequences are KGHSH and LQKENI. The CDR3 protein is CASSPGTSGGTSYNEQFF. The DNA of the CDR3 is TGTGCCAGCTCACCTGGGACTAGCGGGGGGACCTCCTACAATGAGCAGTTCTTC.